This TCR beta chain was retrieved from a study of cytomegalovirus exposure and HLA in healthy donors (dated by TCRdb to 2017 to 2019). The study in broad terms: In an earlier analysis of some 550 of the donors, approximately 260 Gb of sequence data and 100 million or so unique TCR beta sequences from about 179 million T cells were reported. Across roughly 420 genotyped donors of the cohort, an average of about 220,000 unique TCR beta nucleotide sequences per donor were sequenced, and 15% to 20% of those sequences were non-productive. The study combined high-throughput TCR immunosequencing, statistical association of individual TCRs with disease status, and machine learning to predict cytomegalovirus infection status. Of the roughly 400 genotyped donors, 65% to 90% fell in the genetic ancestry cluster associated with self-reported Caucasian donors. In a later genetic analysis, genome-wide SNP genotypes for 398 of the 666 donors were used, and that subset was treated as a discovery cohort. HLA typing included class I and class II loci at four-digit resolution. Typing coverage varied by locus: roughly 629-640 donors for A, B, C, DRB1 and DQB1; some 520 for DQA1; nearly 610 for DPA1; around 450 for DPB1. Donor age, sex, ethnicity and CMV serostatus were compiled alongside the repertoire data. All discovery cohort repertoires had been generated on a single sequencing platform. The aim of the study was to test whether cataloging public T cell receptors could identify signatures of past pathogen exposure. In the later analysis, no new phenotypic data were used to find candidate immune exposures; instead, reliance was placed on TCR beta sequences and their occurrence across donors. A few DR-DQ haplotypes were treated as single units for association and clustering because of strong linkage in the cohort. Using immunosequencing, the study profiled T cell repertoires from 640 or so subjects and related those repertoires to cytomegalovirus serostatus. In an earlier analysis of more than 550 of the donors, high-throughput TCR beta sequencing was used to judge whether each TCR beta V gene segment behaved as functional or pseudogenic. Roughly 300 gigabases of sequencing data and approximately 84 million unique TCR sequences were included in an early release covering 500 to 750 HLA-typed donors. Along with the roughly 710-subject first cohort, a separate validation cohort of approximately 110 different subjects was used. A later analysis re-analyzed previously published TCR beta repertoires from approximately 670 donors and added high-resolution HLA genotyping to study TCR occurrence patterns.

The cohort was made up of 500 to 800 healthy bone marrow donors. Cohort members were all nominally healthy when sampled, although unrecorded immune exposures were likely present. The donor tested CMV seropositive and was one of the 289 seropositive cohort members. Every donor gave a peripheral blood sample, and the peripheral blood mononuclear cells from that sample were used for TCR beta sequencing. Genomic DNA extraction from the blood cell samples was performed with the Qiagen DNeasy Blood Extraction Kit. Worth noting for this clone: Which antigen it targets is not known. No much larger clonotype is one base removed from it; base qualities were not supplied.

Beyond this particular receptor, the publication reports: In vitro tests confirmed that a few of the cytomegalovirus-associated TCR beta chains recognize cytomegalovirus antigens. Only TCR beta chains were sequenced in this cohort, and the absence of alpha or paired-chain data limited detectable features. In an earlier analysis of about 600 of the donors, most TCR beta V segments appeared in productive rearrangements about 87% or about 30% of the time, broadly matching IMGT annotations. A further reported finding was that TCR beta sequences accurately predicted the HLA-A and HLA-B alleles for most subjects in the first cohort. Because HLA typing was unavailable for some donors at each locus, only the typed subset was used in association tests. Several of the top co-occurrence clusters appeared to be linked to parvovirus B19, influenza, CMV and Epstein-Barr virus, according to a later analysis. An association between a missense DCLRE1C variant and V-gene and J-gene trimming of TCR beta chains was found in a later genetic analysis and replicated in an independent cohort. Around 16 rarely observed V segments, including chromosome 9 orphons, were excluded from the earlier analysis of several hundred of the donors because counts were too low. The authors suggested that the approach could potentially be generalized to other disease states and immunological phenotypes. In a later analysis, HLA-associated TCR beta chains were found to be more clonally expanded and to have lower generation probabilities than equally common non-associated chains. While some public TCRs were present in many individuals, most TCR sequences turned up only very rarely across donors. Linkage disequilibrium might explain the correlated functional status among segregating V segments, but an unknown experimental factor could not be ruled out. Compared with the 666-donor mean, donors in an Asian-associated ancestry cluster had fewer N-insertions in productive TCRs, according to a later genetic analysis. The only immune exposure information available for the cohort was CMV serostatus. The classifier was reported to diagnose cytomegalovirus status with high specificity and sensitivity in both the original and validation cohorts. Sequencing depth was assumed to be roughly uniform across donors in the presence/absence analyses, though that assumption may not hold. The 87-base-pair reads could not distinguish some IMGT-functional V segments, including TRBV6-2 and TRBV6-3, so those segments were excluded. In a later analysis, 16,951 TCR beta sequences were associated with specific HLA alleles at a false discovery rate of 0.05. The study listed over 150 TCR beta chains as associated with cytomegalovirus. In a later analysis, TCR association rates were found to vary across HLA loci, with the most associated TCRs seen for DRB1 alleles and the fewest for HLA-C alleles. According to a later analysis, most CMV-associated TCR beta chains appeared to be HLA-restricted, and the HLA associations seemed to be driven largely by CMV exposure. Strong co-occurrence of HLA alleles, especially DR and DQ, made assigning TCR associations to individual alleles difficult. A group of highly shared sequence variants was considered likely to be a technical artifact of the sequencing pipeline.

V and J are trimmed by 6 bases and 5 bases, and the gene matches miss 10 bases of the junction. There are 16 amino acids in the CDR3, from cysteine to phenylalanine inclusive. The kept DNA is CDR3 alone, 48 bases in frame from the first base. The germline V gene encodes CDR1 SGHAT and CDR2 FQDESV (reference sequence). Library method: the immunoSEQ multiplex PCR assay. For the multiplex PCR, a mixture combining 60 forward primers for TCR Vbeta segments and 13 reverse primers for TCR Jbeta segments was used. A multiplex PCR assay on genomic DNA amplified the CDR3 region of rearranged TCR beta genes. The amplified TCR beta libraries were sequenced on the Illumina HiSeq System as 87-base-pair reads. The paper's data handling went like this. In a later analysis, some 80 million unique TCR beta chains were counted across the roughly 670 repertoires, and about 9.9 million of these chains were shared by at least two donors. Raw reads were error-corrected and collapsed into unique sequences with a nearest-neighbor algorithm that merged closely related sequences to remove PCR and sequencing errors. Alignment of CDR3 sequences to IMGT reference sequences was used to assign V, D and J gene segments. For a sequence to be retained, a match of at least six nucleotides to both a V gene segment and a J gene segment was required. A rearrangement counted as productive if the CDR3 had no stop codons and remained in frame with V and J, and every other rearrangement counted as non-productive. Following IMGT convention, CDR3 was defined as the stretch from the second conserved V-encoded cysteine up to the conserved J-encoded phenylalanine. The earlier analysis of about 620 of the donors excluded sequences that lacked an unambiguous match to a single V gene segment. An earlier analysis of fewer than 750 of the donors called V segments functional above 56.7% productive rearrangements and segregating when the between-donor standard deviation exceeded 5%. A statistical classification framework was developed to diagnose cytomegalovirus status using the catalog of TCR beta chain sequences. In a later analysis, V and J genes were assigned by comparing TCR nucleotide sequences against IMGT/GENE-DB human TR gene sequences. A later analysis assigned CDR3 sequences and most-parsimonious VDJ recombination scenarios with the TCRdist pipeline. In a later analysis, every TCR beta chain was defined by the combination of its CDR3 amino acid sequence and its V-gene family, and reads without a unique V-gene family were dropped. As a way to deal with suspected cross-contamination and a sequencing artifact, a later analysis dropped roughly 620 nucleotide sequences that were highly shared and had low generation probability. For each public chain, a later analysis derived a clonal expansion index from normalized ranks of inferred template counts within each repertoire. Generation probabilities in a later analysis came from a VDJ recombination model fitted to out-of-frame rearrangements, and those results were checked against IGoR. In a later analysis, TCR-TCR, TCR-HLA and TCR-CMV co-occurrence was scored with hypergeometric tests, and a repertoire-size bias correction was applied to TCR pairs. To estimate false discovery rates, a later analysis permuted the HLA or CMV assignments 20 times. In a later analysis, co-occurring TCRs were grouped using DBSCAN, and TCRdist sequence similarity was added for clustering within HLA-allele-positive subsets. Repertoires with fewer than 30,000 or more than 120,000 public chains were left out of co-occurrence clustering, as were about 5 repertoires with anomalous nucleotide sharing. Sourced from immuneACCESS, this table was stored by TCRdb with only in-frame sequences that have V and J called. A share of the clones is absent; for the studies checked, an unresolved V gene accounts for under half, and the remainder has no known explanation. Clonal size and the V and J genes are those of that table, whereas D and trimming came from the DNA. Within this sample are some 150,000 clones, with more than 80% of them counted one time only. The biggest ten clones account for approximately 5% of the sample.

This chain joins TRBV11-1 to TRBJ2-1; a stretch of 10 junction bases matches TRBD2. Material: PBMCs. The TCR sequence derives from a young woman in good health and CMV-seropositive. Read as DNA, the sequence is TGTGCCAGCAGGATGTGGAGCGGGGGGGCCGACAATGAGCAGTTCTTC. Its amino acids are CASRMWSGGADNEQFF.